Each of the 17 T cell receptor beta chains below was sequenced from the same sample in a study of T cell changes during pregnancy in multiple sclerosis. Here immunoSEQ multiplex PCR was the method, and the copy in TCRdb shows in-frame clones only, minus some. The data contain 30,000 or so clones, 91% of them singletons. The sequencing used CD8+ T cells from peripheral blood mononuclear cells, collected in the second trimester of pregnancy. Receptors were obtained from a female donor in good health, enrolled as a control in a pregnancy study.

The V and J genes are TRBV28 and TRBJ1-1, with 8 bases identical to TRBD1. The CDR3 extends over 14 amino acids. CDR1 and CDR2 from the germline V gene are MDHEN and SYDVKM. With 5 bases clipped from V and 4 bases from J, the junction kept 6 bases outside the gene matches. The CDR3 DNA follows: TGTGCCAGCAGTGAGATCACAGGGGGCACTGAAGCTTTCTTT. Protein sequence: CASSEITGGTEAFF.

The chain combines TRBV4-3 with TRBJ1-1; 8 bases are shared with TRBD1. Looked up from germline, CDR1 is LGHNA and CDR2 is YSLEER. The trim removed 3 bases at V and 5 bases at J, leaving 8 bases unmatched. This CDR3 has 15 amino acids. The CDR3 coding sequence is TGCGCCAGCAGCCATAATCAGGGGGCGGCTACTGAAGCTTTCTTT. Amino acids: CASSHNQGAATEAFF.

The chain's CDR3 is CASSYGTGGFTEAFF. The CDR3 DNA follows: TGTGCCAGCAGTTACGGGACAGGGGGATTCACTGAAGCTTTCTTT. This rearrangement joins TRBV6-5 to TRBJ1-1, with 11 positions matching TRBD1. This CDR3 region has 15 residues. The V gene's germline CDR1 is MNHEY and CDR2 SVGAGI. V lost 2 bases and J lost 4; bases outside the gene matches: 3.

This clone came up once. The CDR3 nucleotides read TGTGCCTGGGACCGACGACAGGGTTATACTGAAGCTTTCTTT. As protein: CAWDRRQGYTEAFF. V gene TRBV30 combines with J gene TRBJ1-1; 7 bases agree with TRBD1. Germline assignment: CDR1 GTSNPN and CDR2 SVGIG (reference sequence). J was trimmed by 5 bases and V by 5 bases; bases with no gene match: 11. The CDR3 runs 14 residues.

V is TRBV4-1 and J is TRBJ1-5, with 10 bases aligning to TRBD1. With V trimmed by 3 bases and J by 2 bases, 1 base remained unmatched. The CDR3 has 15 amino acids. The germline V gene encodes CDR1 MGHRA and CDR2 YSYEKL. In DNA, the CDR3 is TGCGCCAGCAGCCAGGGGACAGGGGGCAATCAGCCCCAGCATTTT. This sequence encodes CASSQGTGGNQPQHF.

The rearrangement joins TRBV5-8 to TRBJ1-1; D remains unclear. The length of the CDR3 is 13 residues. V was clipped by 0 bases and J by 2 bases, with 5 bases between them. The V gene's germline CDR1 is SGHTS and CDR2 YDEGEE. The CDR3, as DNA: TGTGCCAGCAGCTTGGCAGGAAACACTGAAGCTTTCTTT. Residues: CASSLAGNTEAFF.

This clone was counted once. The V gene is TRBV7-9, the J gene TRBJ2-3; 9 bases match TRBD2. The length of the CDR3 is 17 residues. Unmatched junction bases numbered 15, after V lost 5 bases and J lost 6 bases. CDR1 and CDR2 from the germline V gene are SEHNR and FQNEAQ (reference sequence). Written as DNA, the CDR3 is TGTGCCAGCAGCCCTCTACCCGGGACTAGCACGTCGGATACGCAGTATTTT. It codes for CASSPLPGTSTSDTQYF.

V and J are TRBV5-6 and TRBJ2-7, with 12 positions matching TRBD2. Germline values: CDR1 SGHDT, CDR2 YYEEEE. The CDR3 sequence is 15 residues long. The V segment lost 1 base and the J segment 5 bases; nucleotides outside the gene matches: 4. The CDR3 loop is CASSLTSGGPHEQYF. As DNA, the CDR3 is TGTGCCAGCAGCTTGACTAGCGGGGGGCCCCACGAGCAGTACTTC.

Concerning this clone: Other DNA sequences in this specimen translate into the identical CDR3. The genes are TRBV7-9 and TRBJ1-1, with D possibly matching TRBD1 (5 bases). Germline CDR1 and CDR2: SEHNR and FQNEAQ (reference sequence). Trimming pared 1 base from V and 4 bases from J, leaving 7 bases between. CDR3 length: 13 residues. CDR3 sequence: CASSLGGGTEAFF. In DNA, the CDR3 is TGTGCCAGCAGCTTAGGGGGGGGCACTGAAGCTTTCTTT.

The chain carries TRBV7-9 and TRBJ1-2; 10 nucleotides line up with TRBD1. Trimming cost V 5 bases and J 6 bases; bases outside gene matches: 12. Germline CDR1 is SEHNR and CDR2 is FQNEAQ (reference sequence). There are 16 residues in the CDR3. This CDR3 is CASSPFPRDRGHGYTF. For the CDR3, the DNA is TGTGCCAGCAGCCCTTTTCCCCGGGACAGGGGACATGGCTACACCTTC.

V and J are TRBV9 and TRBJ1-1; 9 nucleotides align to TRBD1. CDR3 length equals 14 residues. J was trimmed by 6 bases and V by 3 bases; bases with no gene match: 6. Germline V gene data show CDR1 as SGDLS and CDR2 as YYNGEE. CDR3: CASSDGQGSAEAFF. CDR3 coding DNA: TGTGCCAGCAGCGACGGACAGGGGAGCGCTGAAGCTTTCTTT.

This chain joins TRBV6-1 and TRBJ2-7; D possibly corresponds to TRBD1 (5 bases). Trimming pared 6 bases from V and 3 bases from J, leaving 18 bases between. The CDR3 length is 15 residues. CDR1 and CDR2 (germline): MNHNS, SASEGT. Here the CDR3 reads CASSPSTDILYEQYF. DNA of the CDR3: TGTGCCAGCAGCCCCTCGACGGACATCCTCTACGAGCAGTACTTC.

The V call is TRBV27, the J call TRBJ1-2; the match to TRBD1 covers 9 bases. V was clipped by 6 bases and J by 4 bases; unmatched bases: 9. The germline V gene has CDR1 MNHEY and CDR2 SMNVEV (reference sequence). The CDR3 contains 15 residues. CDR3 in DNA: TGTGCCAGCAGCTCCATCGGACAGGGGACCTATGGCTACACCTTC. Protein: CASSSIGQGTYGYTF.

The chain carries TRBV5-6 and TRBJ2-5, with TRBD1 matching over 7 bases. The germline V gene has CDR1 SGHDT and CDR2 YYEEEE. The V segment lost 4 bases and the J segment 5 bases; nucleotides outside the gene matches: 11. The CDR3 is 15 amino acids. The CDR3 spells CASSGGDRVVETQYF. As DNA, the CDR3 is TGTGCCAGCAGCGGAGGCGACAGGGTCGTGGAGACCCAGTACTTC.

The gene calls are TRBV19 and TRBJ1-2, with D maybe TRBD1 (5 bases). Germline-derived CDR1 and CDR2 are LNHDA and SQIVND (reference sequence). The CDR3 spans 17 residues. Trimming cost V 0 bases and J 4 bases, with 18 bases left between them. The CDR3 coding sequence is TGTGCCAGTAGTATAGATCTTGAGGCCCCGGGGGGCTATGGCTACACCTTC. It translates to CASSIDLEAPGGYGYTF.

The V and J genes are TRBV19 and TRBJ1-1; no firm D call. The CDR3 covers 12 residues. V was pared by 6 bases and J by 5 bases, with 10 bases between. CDR1 is LNHDA, CDR2 SQIVND, per germline (reference sequence). The CDR3 loop is CASSTQDTEAFF. Written as DNA, the CDR3 is TGTGCCAGTAGCACTCAGGATACTGAAGCTTTCTTT.

J is TRBJ2-1 and V is TRBV4-3; TRBD2 is a possible D gene (6 bases). CDR3 length: 15 residues. The germline gives CDR1 LGHNA, CDR2 YSLEER. Trimming removed 4 bases at V and 7 bases at J, with 17 bases between. CDR3 in amino acids: CASSRLQEGLNEQFF. CDR3 DNA: TGCGCCAGCAGCCGCCTCCAGGAGGGATTGAATGAGCAGTTCTTC.